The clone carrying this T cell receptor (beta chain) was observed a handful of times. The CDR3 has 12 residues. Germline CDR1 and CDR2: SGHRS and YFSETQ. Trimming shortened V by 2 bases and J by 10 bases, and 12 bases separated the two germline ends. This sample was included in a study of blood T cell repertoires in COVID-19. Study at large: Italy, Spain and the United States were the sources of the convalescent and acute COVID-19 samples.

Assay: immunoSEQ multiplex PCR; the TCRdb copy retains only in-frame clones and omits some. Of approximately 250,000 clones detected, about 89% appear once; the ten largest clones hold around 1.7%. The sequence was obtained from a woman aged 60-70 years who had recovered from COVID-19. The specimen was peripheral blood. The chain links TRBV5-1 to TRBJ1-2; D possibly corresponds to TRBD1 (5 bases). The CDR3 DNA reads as TGCGCCAGCAGCTTCGCGACAGAGTTCTACACCTTC. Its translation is CASSFATEFYTF.